Listed below are T cell receptor beta chains from one sample, sequenced in a study of circulating and synovial CD4+ cells in juvenile arthritis. Here immunoSEQ multiplex PCR was the method, and the copy in TCRdb shows in-frame clones only, minus some. The repertoire holds some 35,000 clones, with about 95% as singletons. The sample was CD4+ T cells from blood. These receptors all come from a human donor with juvenile idiopathic arthritis. The conserved cysteine and the conserved F or W are not part of the CDR3 here. Clone size is given for some rows only: seen once, a few or many times, or a class if the clone is expanded.

j_call | v_call | clone_size | cdr3_aa
TRBJ1-5 | TRBV6-1 | NA | ASRTGGQAQPQH
TRBJ2-5 | TRBV9 | NA | ASSPQPTGSGETQY
TRBJ2-1 | TRBV14 | NA | ASSQDWRQGAGEQF
TRBJ1-1 | TRBV4-1 | NA | ASSRQEVGTEAF
TRBJ1-2 | TRBV27 | NA | ASSPLTGNYGYT
TRBJ1-1 | TRBV5-6 | once | ASSARQGAWAEAF
TRBJ1-2 | TRBV7-2 | NA | ASSPSGNYGYT
TRBJ1-1 | TRBV28 | once | ASSLGQMNTEAF
TRBJ2-1 | TRBV4-1 | NA | ASRSTGLPNNEQF
TRBJ2-3 | TRBV29-1 | once | SGERGAGDTQY
TRBJ1-1 | TRBV4-2 | NA | ASSQGHNRGTEAF
TRBJ2-2 | TRBV7-3 | NA | ASSLRLAGAQGELF
TRBJ2-1 | TRBV29-1 | NA | SVEPRVSGRTSNEQF
TRBJ2-1 | TRBV5-4 | NA | ASSLEGLAGNEQF